These 32 T cell receptor beta chains were sequenced from one sample in a study of blood T cell repertoires in COVID-19. Generated by immunoSEQ multiplex PCR, the TCRdb table keeps only in-frame clones and is missing some. The table has approximately 42,000 clones, over 65% seen once. Material for sequencing was peripheral blood. The source of these receptors is a man aged 80 or over with acute or convalescent COVID-19.

V usage is TRBV6-5 and J usage is TRBJ2-3, with D unclear. This CDR3 comprises 13 residues. CDR1 is MNHEY and CDR2 is SVGAGI in the germline V gene. Trimming cost V 8 bases and J 2 bases, with 11 bases left between them. The chain's CDR3 is CASRGPPTDTQYF. The CDR3 coding sequence is TGTGCCAGCCGCGGTCCCCCCACAGATACGCAGTATTTT.

The chain combines TRBV29-1 with TRBJ1-1; 7 bases are a match to TRBD1. The germline gives CDR1 SQVTM, CDR2 ANQGSEA. The ends lost 7 bases at V and 8 bases at J; junction bases unmatched: 13. The CDR3 contains 13 residues. CDR3 loop: CSAPQTGRSEAFF. CDR3 bases: TGCAGCGCCCCACAGACAGGGCGCTCGGAAGCTTTCTTT.

The chain employs TRBV28 and TRBJ1-3, with a weak D call TRBD1 (6 bases). The germline V gene encodes CDR1 MDHEN and CDR2 SYDVKM. The CDR3 length is 16 residues. Trimming stripped 7 bases from V and 0 bases from J, with 16 bases between. The CDR3 DNA sequence: TGTGCCAGCAACACTGGACAGAGGATCTCTGGAAACACCATATATTTT. This translates into CASNTGQRISGNTIYF.

The V and J genes are TRBV7-2 and TRBJ1-2; 7 nucleotides match TRBD1. The germline gives CDR1 SGHTA, CDR2 FQGNSA. The CDR3 runs to 11 residues. Germline trimming cut 3 bases from V and 12 bases from J; bases unmatched to any gene: 4. The DNA for the CDR3 is TGTGCCAGCAGCTTCGGGACAGTCAACACCTTC. Protein sequence: CASSFGTVNTF.

This clone was seen many times. The chain links TRBV7-8 to TRBJ1-5; D may be TRBD1 (5 bases). V lost 2 bases to trimming and J lost 1 base, with 9 bases between them. This CDR3 comprises 15 residues. Germline CDR1 SGHVS, CDR2 FQNEAQ. DNA for the CDR3: TGTGCCAGCAGCTTATGGGGGGAGAGCAATCAGCCCCAGCATTTT. It codes for CASSLWGESNQPQHF.

The chain couples TRBV7-2 to TRBJ2-3, with D hard to call. Trimming took off 4 bases at V and 6 bases at J, with 8 bases between the two ends. Germline CDR1 reads SGHTA; CDR2 reads FQGNSA. This CDR3 has 12 residues. CDR3 region: CASSSYGDTQYF. CDR3 coding DNA: TGTGCCAGCAGCTCCTACGGGGATACGCAGTATTTT.

The J gene is TRBJ2-7, the V gene TRBV3-1 (or the pseudogene TRBV3-2); 8 bases map to TRBD2. The germline CDR1 and CDR2 sequences are LGHDT and YNNKEL (reference sequence). The CDR3 totals 14 residues. V was clipped by 4 bases and J by 5 bases; unmatched bases: 7. The CDR3 loop reads CASSLSGRSDEQYF. The CDR3 coding sequence is TGTGCCAGCAGCCTGAGCGGGAGAAGCGACGAGCAGTACTTC.

This chain joins TRBV6-1 and TRBJ2-7; D possibly corresponds to TRBD2 (6 bases). Trimming took 0 bases from V and 2 from J, leaving 11 bases between them. This CDR3 region has 15 residues. Germline CDR1 and CDR2: MNHNS and SASEGT. CDR3 sequence: CASSEAGSVPYEQYF. Written as DNA, the CDR3 is TGTGCCAGCAGTGAAGCCGGGAGCGTGCCCTACGAGCAGTACTTC.

V usage is TRBV10-1 and J usage is TRBJ1-1; D is possibly TRBD1 (5 bases). Deletions cut 0 bases from V and 4 bases from J, with 12 bases between. Germline CDR1 reads WNHNN; CDR2 reads SYGVQD (reference sequence). The CDR3 covers 15 residues. The CDR3 bases are TGCGCCAGCAGTGAGTCTTCAGGGAGGGGCACTGAAGCTTTCTTT. It yields the protein CASSESSGRGTEAFF.

This rearrangement joins TRBV28 to TRBJ1-1; 8 bases map to TRBD1. CDR3 length: 15 residues. V lost 8 bases to trimming and J lost 2 bases; unmatched junction nucleotides: 10. In germline, CDR1 is MDHEN, CDR2 SYDVKM. CDR3 nucleotide sequence: TGTGCCAGCTCCCCGGACGGACAGGGAAACACTGAAGCTTTCTTT. This codes for CASSPDGQGNTEAFF.

V usage is TRBV28 and J usage is TRBJ2-3, with 8 bases aligning to TRBD1. V lost 5 bases and J lost 4; bases outside the gene matches: 14. This CDR3 contains 17 residues. CDR1 and CDR2 (germline): MDHEN, SYDVKM. The CDR3 DNA follows: TGTGCCAGCAGTGCCCCCTTCTCGGACAGGGTAGCAGATACGCAGTATTTT. This sequence encodes CASSAPFSDRVADTQYF.

This chain connects TRBV27 to TRBJ2-3; 8 bases match TRBD1. Germline values: CDR1 MNHEY, CDR2 SMNVEV (reference sequence). The V segment lost 7 bases and the J segment 2 bases; nucleotides outside the gene matches: 8. The CDR3 consists of 15 residues. CDR3 DNA sequence: TGTGCCAGCAATCCCGGGACAGGCTTCACAGATACGCAGTATTTT. Its protein is CASNPGTGFTDTQYF.

The CDR3, as DNA: TGTGCCTGGAGACGGGTCGTAGATACGCAGTATTTT. This gives the protein CAWRRVVDTQYF. The rearrangement links TRBV30 to TRBJ2-3; D unresolved. Germline values: CDR1 GTSNPN, CDR2 SVGIG (reference sequence). CDR3 length: 12 residues. Trimming removed 3 bases from V and 5 bases from J, with 9 bases in between.

This clone was recorded a few times. The gene calls are TRBV6-5 and TRBJ2-7; 8 positions match TRBD1. The germline V gene has CDR1 MNHEY and CDR2 SVGAGI. V was clipped by 5 bases and J by 2 bases; unmatched bases: 5. The CDR3 has 14 amino acids. The CDR3 sequence: CASSTRTGTYEQYF. The CDR3 DNA reads TGTGCCAGCAGTACCCGGACAGGGACCTACGAGCAGTACTTC.

The chain couples TRBV28 to TRBJ2-7; 9 bases are a match to TRBD1. Germline V CDR1 and CDR2: MDHEN, SYDVKM. This CDR3 comprises 14 residues. Germline trimming cut 7 bases from V and 5 bases from J; bases unmatched to any gene: 9. The CDR3 DNA follows: TGTGCCAGCATGACAGGGGGGACCTTCGACGAGCAGTACTTC. The encoded protein is CASMTGGTFDEQYF.

The V call is TRBV4-1, the J call TRBJ1-3; tentative D call: TRBD1 (5 bases). CDR1 is MGHRA, CDR2 YSYEKL, per germline. Trimming stripped 0 bases from V and 8 bases from J, with 14 bases between. There are 15 residues in the CDR3. The CDR3 spells CASSQDGGGRDTIYF. The CDR3 region has the DNA TGCGCCAGCAGCCAAGATGGGGGGGGTCGGGACACCATATATTTT.

This clone has more than one count but fewer than ten. The chain combines TRBV6-5 with TRBJ2-3; 8 bases agree with TRBD2. Trimming took 5 bases from V and 0 from J; bases not matched to a gene: 4. The germline V gene has CDR1 MNHEY and CDR2 SVGAGI. CDR3 size: 15 residues. CDR3 region: CASSRTSRSTDTQYF. The CDR3 DNA reads TGTGCCAGCAGTCGGACTAGCAGAAGCACAGATACGCAGTATTTT.

V is TRBV9 and J is TRBJ1-4; maybe TRBD1 (5 bases). V dropped 3 bases and J dropped 8 bases, with 14 bases sitting between them. The germline CDR1 and CDR2 sequences are SGDLS and YYNGEE. The CDR3 has 14 residues. The CDR3 sequence is CASSAGGGGEKLFF. The CDR3, as DNA: TGTGCCAGCAGCGCCGGAGGCGGGGGGGAAAAACTGTTTTTT.

V and J are TRBV3-1 (or the pseudogene TRBV3-2) and TRBJ1-3; 8 bases are shared with TRBD1. The germline V gene encodes CDR1 LGHDT and CDR2 YNNKEL (reference sequence). The CDR3 is made up of 14 amino acids. Germline trimming cut 4 bases from V and 12 bases from J; bases unmatched to any gene: 11. The chain's CDR3 is CASSPDGTGNDIYF. CDR3 nucleotide sequence: TGTGCCAGCAGCCCAGACGGGACAGGAAACGACATATATTTT.

The rearrangement uses TRBV30 and TRBJ2-3, with TRBD2 matching 9 bases. CDR3 length: 15 amino acids. CDR1 is GTSNPN and CDR2 is SVGIG in the germline V gene (reference sequence). Germline trimming cut 0 bases from V and 5 bases from J; bases unmatched to any gene: 6. CDR3 sequence reads: CAWSVGSGRLDTQYF. The CDR3, as DNA: TGTGCCTGGAGTGTAGGTAGCGGGAGACTAGATACGCAGTATTTT. Using reference TRBV30 and TRBJ2-3 for the parts outside the CDR3, the full variable domain is SQTIHQWPATLVQPVGSPLSLECTVEGTSNPNLYWYRQAAGRGLQLLFYSVGIGQISSEVPQNLSASRPQDRQFILSSKKLLLSDSGFYLCAWSVGSGRLDTQYFGPGTRLTVL.

In its sample, this clone was seen a few times. This rearrangement joins TRBV19 to TRBJ2-5; 7 bases are shared with TRBD2. Unmatched junction bases numbered 15, after V lost 4 bases and J lost 4 bases. There are 17 residues in the CDR3. Germline loops: CDR1 LNHDA, CDR2 SQIVND (reference sequence). CDR3: CASSTGPGREIRETQYF. The CDR3 coding sequence is TGTGCCAGTAGTACGGGCCCTGGGAGGGAGATCCGAGAGACCCAGTACTTC.

The chain is built from TRBV5-1 and TRBJ2-2; 10 nucleotides match TRBD1. Germline CDR1 reads SGHRS; CDR2 reads YFSETQ. CDR3 length: 15 residues. J was trimmed by 3 bases and V by 3 bases; bases with no gene match: 2. CDR3 bases: TGCGCCAGCAGCTGGACAGGGGGTTACACCGGGGAGCTGTTTTTT. Translated, it gives CASSWTGGYTGELFF.

The chain joins TRBV6-6 to TRBJ2-1; D possibly corresponds to TRBD2 (6 bases). Trimming left V 7 bases short and J 11 bases short, with 27 bases between. The CDR3 consists of 16 residues. Germline CDR1 MNHNY, CDR2 SVGAGI (reference sequence). DNA for the CDR3: TGTGCCAGCACCTCTGGTGGGGAGGCGCTCGGAGGGAAGCAGTTCTTC. This translates into CASTSGGEALGGKQFF.

This clone was seen a few times. This chain joins TRBV5-1 and TRBJ2-3; the match to TRBD1 covers 8 bases. V shed 4 bases and J 1 base; nucleotides not matched to a gene: 5. Germline CDR1 and CDR2: SGHRS and YFSETQ. The CDR3 totals 15 residues. For the CDR3, the DNA is TGCGCCAGCAGCACCCGGGGACAGGGCACAGATACGCAGTATTTT. It yields the protein CASSTRGQGTDTQYF. Full variable domain (outside the CDR3, taken from reference TRBV5-1 and TRBJ2-3): KAGVTQTPRYLIKTRGQQVTLSCSPISGHRSVSWYQQTPGQGLQFLFEYFSETQRNKGNFPGRFSGRQFSNSRSEMNVSTLELGDSALYLCASSTRGQGTDTQYFGPGTRLTVL.

V is TRBV7-8 and J is TRBJ2-7; a possible D gene is TRBD2 (6 bases). The CDR3 runs to 14 residues. With 5 bases removed from V and 1 base from J, the gap between germline ends came to 12 bases. From germline, CDR1 is SGHVS and CDR2 FQNEAQ. The CDR3 is CASSLQAGSYEQYF. CDR3 in DNA: TGTGCCAGCAGCCTTCAGGCGGGATCCTACGAGCAGTACTTC.

The V gene is TRBV2, the J gene TRBJ1-1; D might be TRBD1 (5 bases). The CDR3 sequence is 14 residues long. V was clipped by 5 bases and J by 0 bases, with 10 bases between them. In germline, CDR1 is SNHLY, CDR2 FYNNEI. For the CDR3, the DNA is TGTGCCAGCAGTTTTCAGGGTTTGAACACTGAAGCTTTCTTT. Amino acid sequence: CASSFQGLNTEAFF.

The CDR3, as DNA: TGTGCCAGCAGCCTAATTGACCGGACAGGGGGCACCGGGGAGCTGTTTTTT. Its protein product is CASSLIDRTGGTGELFF. The chain has TRBV27 and TRBJ2-2; 10 nucleotides align to TRBD1. The V gene end was trimmed by 6 bases and the J gene end by 4 bases; junction bases not matched to a gene: 11. Germline V gives CDR1 MNHEY, CDR2 SMNVEV (reference sequence). The CDR3 has 17 amino acids.

J is TRBJ2-7 and V is TRBV29-1; D not certain. V was clipped by 5 bases and J by 0 bases, with 8 bases between them. Germline loops: CDR1 SQVTM, CDR2 ANQGSEA. The length of the CDR3 is 12 residues. CDR3 residues: CSVQIPSYEQYF. CDR3 DNA: TGCAGCGTTCAGATCCCCTCCTACGAGCAGTACTTC.

This chain links TRBV28 with TRBJ2-4, with 11 nucleotides matching TRBD1. Trimming cost V 7 bases and J 3 bases; bases outside gene matches: 14. Germline CDR1 MDHEN, CDR2 SYDVKM. This CDR3 has 18 amino acids. The CDR3 sequence: CASILRDRGTFGKNIQYF. The CDR3 DNA reads TGTGCCAGCATCCTCCGGGACAGGGGGACCTTTGGCAAAAACATTCAGTACTTC.

V usage is TRBV7-6 and J usage is TRBJ1-4; perhaps TRBD1 as D (5 bases). The CDR3 covers 15 residues. V gave up 5 bases and J gave up 3 bases, with 13 bases separating them. Looked up from germline, CDR1 is SGHVS and CDR2 is FNYEAQ. The CDR3 DNA reads TGTGCCAGCAGCCTGCAGGGAAGGGCTAATGAAAAACTGTTTTTT. Translation: CASSLQGRANEKLFF.

The chain joins TRBV7-2 to TRBJ1-2, with 9 bases fitting TRBD1. CDR3 length: 15 amino acids. The ends lost 1 base at V and 4 bases at J; junction bases unmatched: 4. The germline gives CDR1 SGHTA, CDR2 FQGNSA. CDR3 loop: CASSLVAGQGYGYTF. DNA for the CDR3: TGTGCCAGCAGCTTAGTAGCGGGACAGGGCTATGGCTACACCTTC.

The J gene is TRBJ1-1, the V gene TRBV10-3; possible D gene TRBD1, 5 bases. Germline values: CDR1 ENHRY, CDR2 SYGVKD. Between the trimmed V and J ends, which lost 0 bases and 2 bases, there was a span of 7 bases. This CDR3 spans 14 amino acids. This CDR3 reads CAISESGENTEAFF. CDR3 coding DNA: TGTGCCATCAGTGAGTCAGGGGAAAACACTGAAGCTTTCTTT.